The next 5 T cell receptor beta chains were all read from a single sample in a study of blood T cell repertoires in COVID-19. The protocol was immunoSEQ multiplex PCR, while the TCRdb copy is restricted to in-frame clones and leaves out a portion. The sample has about 210,000 clones, 70% to 90% seen once. Sequenced input: PBMCs or T cells enriched from blood (not recorded which). The source is a woman aged 40 to 49 with acute COVID-19.

This clone came up once. V usage is TRBV7-9 and J usage is TRBJ2-7, with 7 bases that match TRBD1. Trimming took 5 bases from V and 3 from J; bases not matched to a gene: 10. The CDR3 sequence is 15 residues long. Germline CDR1 and CDR2: SEHNR and FQNEAQ (reference sequence). The CDR3 is CASSHTGQVNYEQYF. For the CDR3, the DNA is TGTGCCAGCAGCCACACCGGACAGGTCAACTACGAGCAGTACTTC.

The V call is TRBV19, the J call TRBJ2-3, with 9 nucleotides matching TRBD1. J lost 6 bases, V lost 6 bases, and 13 bases had no gene match. The CDR3 covers 16 residues. Germline values: CDR1 LNHDA, CDR2 SQIVND (reference sequence). Here the CDR3 DNA reads TGTGCCAGTAGGAGGGGTACAGGGGGCGCGTTGGATACGCAGTATTTT. The encoded protein is CASRRGTGGALDTQYF.

The rearrangement uses TRBV5-1 and TRBJ2-7; the D gene is possibly TRBD2 (7 bases). The CDR3 spans 16 residues. Germline V gives CDR1 SGHRS, CDR2 YFSETQ. Trimming took 5 bases from V and 2 from J, leaving 20 bases between them. The CDR3 coding sequence is TGCGCCAGCAGTCCCAGGGGCGGGGGAGCTACCTACGAGCAGTACTTC. Translation gives CASSPRGGGATYEQYF.

V is TRBV5-4 and J is TRBJ1-1, with D possibly TRBD1 on 6 matching bases. The CDR3 runs 13 residues. The ends were cut back, 4 bases at V and 4 bases at J, with 11 bases in the middle. The germline CDR1 and CDR2 sequences are SGHNT and YYREEE (reference sequence). CDR3 DNA sequence: TGTGCCAGCAGCCCCTCGACAGGCACTGAAGCTTTCTTT. This gives the protein CASSPSTGTEAFF.

This chain links TRBV30 with TRBJ1-6, with 9 bases identical to TRBD1. Germline-derived CDR1 and CDR2 are GTSNPN and SVGIG (reference sequence). V was clipped by 3 bases and J by 7 bases; unmatched bases: 4. The CDR3 contains 14 residues. The CDR3 DNA sequence: TGTGCCTGGAGATACAGGGGGCCGAATTCACCCCTCCACTTT. This translates into CAWRYRGPNSPLHF.